This TCR beta chain derives from a study of T cell responses to AZD1222 COVID-19 vaccine (dated by TCRdb to the early 2020s). Some background on the complete study: TCR sequencing covered 233 trial participants: 207 given two doses of AZD1222 and around 26 given two doses of MenACWY control vaccine. Enrollment into the trials was organized by age into subgroups of 18-55, 56-69 and 70-plus years, and those subgroups contained around 150, 28 and 57 TCR-sequenced participants, respectively. General conclusions and limits of the study: Epitopes outside the regions mutated in the B.1.351 and B.1.1.7 variants were reportedly recognized by nearly half of the unique spike-specific TCRs. In the small 56-69-year group, the increase in depth fell short of significance, most likely because of low power. Participants were mostly white British, with more females than males. The authors suggested clonal diversity may have been underestimated. The vaccine-associated CD4 TCRs covered the entire spike protein, and the dominant responses fell in regions 160-218 and 743-854. After two AZD1222 doses, spike-specific TCR breadth and depth were significantly higher than at day 0 and than in MenACWY recipients. Conclusions about previously exposed vaccinees are limited, since just five to seven AZD1222 recipients were seropositive for SARS-CoV-2 at baseline. Because no samples from the day 14 peak response were available, repertoires could be characterized only after the peak T cell response.

The CDR3 regions of human TCRbeta chains were subjected to immunosequencing. The original methods were these. Repertoire TCRs were matched against a reference library of SARS-CoV-2-specific TCRs generated with the MIRA antigen-specificity platform. Breadth meant the fraction of unique TCRs that were SARS-CoV-2-associated, whereas depth meant the fraction of total T cells that were SARS-CoV-2-associated. Using the MIRA data, every spike-specific TCR was mapped to the spike region that the TCR reacted to and assigned to either a CD4 or a CD8 class. Log10-transformed breadth and depth values were compared by one-way ANOVA with Sidak's multiple comparisons tests. TCRdb retrieved this table from immuneACCESS and kept in-frame rearrangements only. Not all clones are present; in checked studies, unresolved V genes account for under half, and no reason is known for the remainder. That table supplies the V and J calls and clone size; D and trimming were determined from the DNA. For this sample there are about 120,000 clones; about 85% appear just once. Approximately 2.6% of the sample rests with the top ten.

This specimen's time point label, per the study, means: about 28 days (+/-7) after the second vaccine dose. Because spike-specific TCR depth and breadth did not differ between the two schedules, AZD1222 recipients who got a second dose at roughly 4 weeks were pooled with those who got a second dose at roughly 12 weeks. Vaccinee samples were obtained from the UK trials COV001 and COV002, which included a single-blind randomized controlled phase 2/3 trial of AZD1222 (ChAdOx1 nCoV-19) in healthy adults. Trial participant PBMC samples were collected at day 0 and day 28 after the second dose for TCRbeta chain sequencing. In the case of this clone: There is no known antigen for this receptor. Base qualities are not at hand, and no much larger clone is one base apart.

The junction carries 9 bases between V and J, which are trimmed by 3 bases and 9 bases respectively. Taken from cysteine to phenylalanine, the CDR3 has 12 residues. Only the CDR3 DNA is retained, 36 bases long and in frame from the first base. CDR1 and CDR2 are read off the germline V gene as ENHRY and SYGVKD. The sequencing here drew on peripheral blood, taken 28 days after the second AZD1222 dose. The rearrangement combines TRBV10-3 with TRBJ1-3; the D gene assignment is ambiguous. This receptor was taken from an adult who received the AZD1222 COVID-19 vaccine. The nucleotides are TGTGCCATCAGTGAACTGGGTTCCACCATATATTTT. It translates as CAISELGSTIYF.